A few counts support the clone carrying this T cell receptor (beta chain). Preparation of the TCRbeta library was carried out with unique molecular identifiers. TCRdb itself ran the PCR reads through MiXCR, one entry per CDR3 protein. The sample carries approximately 420,000 distinct CDR3 sequences, about a tenth recorded once. In germline, CDR1 is SGHRS, CDR2 YFSETQ. CDR3 length: 15 amino acids. The V and J ends lost 1 base and 5 bases, in that order; junction bases with no gene match: 5. This record belongs to a study of T-cell reconstitution after alpha-beta-depleted transplantation in children. The sample was PBMCs from the stem cell graft donor, taken from the stem cell graft. The rearrangement joins TRBV5-1 to TRBJ1-4; 7 bases align to TRBD1. This receptor was taken from a human donor who donated a stem cell graft to a child with acute myeloid leukemia. The CDR3 loop reads CASSLRGQSNEKLFF. The CDR3 DNA reads as TGCGCCAGCAGCTTGAGGGGACAGTCAAATGAAAAACTGTTTTTT.